The 17 T cell receptor beta chains listed next were all sequenced from one sample in a study of T cells after posttransplantation cyclophosphamide. Treatment was busulfan-fludarabine conditioning, a marrow graft, and cyclophosphamide on days +3 and +4. Here immunoSEQ multiplex PCR was the method, and the copy in TCRdb shows in-frame clones only, minus some. This repertoire shows 12,000 or so clones, over 80% found once; its top ten account for around 4%. The material was PBMCs, obtained after allogeneic stem cell transplant with posttransplant cyclophosphamide. Receptors were obtained from a female patient aged 25-39 years who received an allogeneic stem cell transplant from an unrelated donor, was CMV-positive, and had no GVHD. Some T cells may be supplied by the graft donor.

The gene calls are TRBV9 and TRBJ1-2; D is possibly TRBD1 (5 bases). Germline assignment: CDR1 SGDLS and CDR2 YYNGEE. This CDR3 has 13 residues. Trimming removed 0 bases at V and 4 bases at J, with 7 bases between. Written as DNA, the CDR3 is TGTGCCAGCAGCGTAGTCGGGGGCTATGGCTACACCTTC. Translated, it gives CASSVVGGYGYTF. Full variable domain (remainder filled in from reference TRBV9 and TRBJ1-2): DSGVTQTPKHLITATGQRVTLRCSPRSGDLSVYWYQQSLDQGLQFLIQYYNGEERAKGNILERFSAQQFPDLHSELNLSSLELGDSALYFCASSVVGGYGYTFGSGTRLTVV.

The rearrangement links TRBV2 to TRBJ1-4; D perhaps matches TRBD1 (5 bases). Trimming took 11 bases from V and 7 from J, leaving 11 bases between them. This CDR3 has 11 amino acids. CDR1 and CDR2 from the germline V gene are SNHLY and FYNNEI. CDR3 residues: CAGQGSEKLFF. The CDR3 DNA reads TGTGCCGGCCAGGGTTCTGAAAAACTGTTTTTT. The full variable domain, with the rest looked up from reference TRBV2 and TRBJ1-4, is EPEVTQTPSHQVTQMGQEVILRCVPISNHLYFYWYRQILGQKVEFLVSFYNNEISEKSEIFDDQFSVERPDGSNFTLKIRSTKLEDSAMYFCAGQGSEKLFFGSGTQLSVL.

The genes are TRBV19 and TRBJ2-5; TRBD2 is a possible D gene (6 bases). The CDR3 is 15 amino acids. Trimming took off 4 bases at V and 1 base at J, with 13 bases between the two ends. Germline V gene lookup returns CDR1 LNHDA and CDR2 SQIVND (reference sequence). CDR3: CASSRRPGLQETQYF. Here the CDR3 DNA reads TGTGCCAGTAGTAGGAGGCCGGGACTCCAAGAGACCCAGTACTTC.

This clone was seen once. J is TRBJ2-1 and V is TRBV10-3, with 11 positions matching TRBD2. With 0 bases clipped from V and 6 bases from J, the junction kept 4 bases outside the gene matches. Germline CDR1 is ENHRY and CDR2 is SYGVKD. CDR3 length equals 16 residues. This chain's CDR3 is CAISESRLAGTNEQFF. In DNA, the CDR3 is TGTGCCATCAGTGAGTCTCGACTAGCGGGAACCAATGAGCAGTTCTTC.

The chain carries TRBV5-1 and TRBJ2-7, with TRBD2 matching over 7 bases. The CDR3 length is 16 residues. From germline, CDR1 is SGHRS and CDR2 YFSETQ. V trimming: 3 bases; J trimming: 4 bases; junction bases outside the gene matches: 13. The CDR3 region is CASSYFGGEGVYEQYF. CDR3 sequence (DNA): TGCGCCAGCAGCTACTTTGGGGGGGAAGGGGTTTACGAGCAGTACTTC.

The V gene is TRBV5-4, the J gene TRBJ1-2; 7 positions agree with TRBD1. CDR1 is SGHNT, CDR2 YYREEE, per germline (reference sequence). V dropped 0 bases and J dropped 6; count of bases not matched to a gene: 5. The CDR3 loop spans 14 amino acids. DNA for the CDR3: TGTGCCAGCAGCTTGGCCGGCAGGGGGAATGGCTACACCTTC. Its translation is CASSLAGRGNGYTF.

A single count supports this clone. V gene TRBV6-6 combines with J gene TRBJ2-7; a possible D gene is TRBD2 (6 bases). Germline V gives CDR1 MNHNY, CDR2 SVGAGI (reference sequence). Trimming took 4 bases from V and 4 from J, leaving 17 bases between them. The CDR3 is 15 amino acids. As DNA, the CDR3 is TGTGCCAGCAGTTTCAGAGGGGAACTAGCTTACGAGCAGTACTTC. This gives the protein CASSFRGELAYEQYF.

V usage is TRBV5-1 and J usage is TRBJ1-2; unclear D gene. This CDR3 spans 12 amino acids. The germline V gene encodes CDR1 SGHRS and CDR2 YFSETQ. V lost 2 bases and J 6 bases, leaving 8 bases between the germline ends. The CDR3 DNA sequence: TGCGCCAGCAGCTTACAAACCGATGGCTACACCTTC. The encoded protein is CASSLQTDGYTF.

V usage is TRBV6-6 and J usage is TRBJ2-1; D possibly corresponds to TRBD2 (5 bases). Per the germline V gene, CDR1 is MNHNY and CDR2 is SVGAGI (reference sequence). The CDR3 spans 13 residues. Trimming removed 7 bases from V and 3 bases from J, with 10 bases in between. CDR3 amino acids: CASNRRGYNEQFF. The CDR3 DNA sequence: TGTGCCAGCAACCGCCGGGGCTACAATGAGCAGTTCTTC.

The chain combines TRBV27 with TRBJ1-2; possibly TRBD1 for D (5 bases). The CDR3 sequence is 13 residues long. Trimming took 7 bases from V and 8 from J, leaving 17 bases between them. The germline CDR1 and CDR2 sequences are MNHEY and SMNVEV (reference sequence). The CDR3 DNA reads as TGTGCCAGCACTGGGACTCCTAACAGGGGCTACACCTTC. This codes for CASTGTPNRGYTF.

The rearrangement joins TRBV5-1 to TRBJ2-7, with D perhaps TRBD2 (5 bases). The CDR3 covers 15 residues. V was shortened by 1 base and J by 0 bases, with 11 bases between the two germline ends. Germline CDR1 is SGHRS and CDR2 is YFSETQ. CDR3 amino acids: CASSLSGTSSYEQYF. The CDR3 DNA is TGCGCCAGCAGCTTGAGCGGAACAAGCTCCTACGAGCAGTACTTC.

The chain has TRBV28 and TRBJ1-2; 7 nucleotides line up with TRBD1. The CDR3 extends over 14 amino acids. The junction had 6 bases not matched to a gene; V was cut back by 5 bases and J by 3 bases. Germline V gene data show CDR1 as MDHEN and CDR2 as SYDVKM. For the CDR3, the DNA is TGTGCCAGCAGTGCGACAGGGCGGGACTATGGCTACACCTTC. This encodes CASSATGRDYGYTF.

This sequence joins TRBV7-2 and TRBJ1-4; D might be TRBD1 (5 bases). The V end lost 5 bases, the J end lost 7 bases, and 20 bases lay between the germline ends. The germline CDR1 and CDR2 sequences are SGHTA and FQGNSA. This CDR3 has 16 residues. In nucleotides, the CDR3 is TGTGCCAGCAGCCATAAACTCGGGGGAGGTAGTGAAAAACTGTTTTTT. This sequence encodes CASSHKLGGGSEKLFF.

The chain is built from TRBV27 and TRBJ1-6; D is perhaps TRBD1 (6 bases). Trimming took off 7 bases at V and 6 bases at J, with 13 bases between the two ends. Germline-derived CDR1 and CDR2 are MNHEY and SMNVEV (reference sequence). This CDR3 region has 14 residues. The CDR3 DNA follows: TGTGCCAGCACCCCGCTAGGGGGTAATTCACCCCTCCACTTT. It specifies CASTPLGGNSPLHF.

This clone was observed once. The chain recombines TRBV18 with TRBJ1-2; TRBD1 aligns across 8 bases. Per germline, CDR1 KGHSH and CDR2 LQKENI. This CDR3 comprises 14 residues. Unmatched junction bases numbered 6, after V lost 3 bases and J lost 6 bases. CDR3 sequence reads: CASSPQGAQDGYTF. The CDR3 DNA reads TGTGCCAGCTCACCTCAGGGGGCCCAGGATGGCTACACCTTC.

This chain joins TRBV7-9 and TRBJ2-7, with D unclear. CDR1 SEHNR and CDR2 FQNEAQ come from the germline V gene (reference sequence). V was clipped by 5 bases and J by 0 bases, with 14 bases between them. There are 15 residues in the CDR3. The CDR3 sequence is CASSPNSGSSYEQYF. The CDR3 bases are TGTGCCAGCAGCCCTAACAGTGGGTCCTCCTACGAGCAGTACTTC.

The chain recombines TRBV5-8 with TRBJ1-5; 7 nucleotides line up with TRBD1. With 5 bases clipped from V and 3 bases from J, the junction kept 11 bases outside the gene matches. The germline gives CDR1 SGHTS, CDR2 YDEGEE. The CDR3 runs to 16 residues. The CDR3 nucleotides are TGTGCCAGCAGAGAGGAGGGCAGGGGGAACAATCAGCCCCAGCATTTT. It is translated as CASREEGRGNNQPQHF.